Below are 21 T cell receptor beta chains sequenced from a single sample in a study of T-cell reconstitution after alpha-beta-depleted transplantation in children. TCRbeta library construction was performed incorporating unique molecular identifiers. MiXCR, applied by TCRdb to the PCR reads, yields one record per CDR3 protein. The sample includes around 600,000 distinct CDR3 sequences, around 17% seen only once; the top ten take 0.85% to 1.3%. This sample comprised PBMCs from the stem cell graft donor, obtained from the stem cell graft. All receptors come from a human donor who donated a stem cell graft to a child with acute myeloid leukemia.

This clonotype was seen repeatedly, ten times or more. The chain links TRBV20-1 to TRBJ1-5; D ambiguous. Between the trimmed V and J ends, which lost 0 bases and 3 bases, there was a span of 18 bases. This CDR3 contains 17 residues. Per germline, CDR1 DFQATT and CDR2 SNEGSKA (reference sequence). CDR3 in DNA: TGCAGTGCTAGAGATTTATTAAGGGTAGATCCCAATCAGCCCCAGCATTTT. It translates to CSARDLLRVDPNQPQHF.

Turning to this clonotype: A clone one base away is much larger, so this may be a read error. The chain combines TRBV20-1 with TRBJ1-5; TRBD1 is a possible D gene (6 bases). This CDR3 comprises 16 residues. Germline CDR1 DFQATT, CDR2 SNEGSKA (reference sequence). The CDR3 DNA sequence: TGCTGTGCTAGGATTTCCTCGACAGGCCCTTATCAGCCCCAGCATTTT. Protein sequence: CCARISSTGPYQPQHF.

The gene calls are TRBV20-1 and TRBJ2-2, with 8 nucleotides matching TRBD1. The CDR3 has 13 amino acids. Per the germline V gene, CDR1 is DFQATT and CDR2 is SNEGSKA (reference sequence). With 2 bases clipped from V and 4 bases from J, the junction kept 0 bases outside the gene matches. CDR3 protein: CSARQGATGELFF. DNA of the CDR3: TGCAGTGCTAGACAGGGGGCCACCGGGGAGCTGTTTTTT.

This clonotype was seen at least ten times. The chain links TRBV20-1 to TRBJ2-5, with D unclear. The CDR3 loop spans 13 amino acids. Germline V gene sequence: CDR1 DFQATT, CDR2 SNEGSKA (reference sequence). V lost 3 bases and J 4 bases, leaving 12 bases between the germline ends. Written as DNA, the CDR3 is TGCAGTGCTAGTCAGACCAGAGGAGAGACCCAGTACTTC. It is translated as CSASQTRGETQYF.

This clonotype was counted at least ten times. The rearrangement links TRBV13 to TRBJ2-1; D not certain. Trimming stripped 0 bases from V and 0 bases from J, with 6 bases between. Germline CDR1 PRHDT, CDR2 FYEKMQ (reference sequence). The CDR3 runs to 15 residues. The CDR3, as DNA: TGTGCCAGCAGCTTAGGGACTTACTCCTACAATGAGCAGTTCTTC. It codes for CASSLGTYSYNEQFF. The whole variable domain, filled in from reference TRBV13 and TRBJ2-1, reads AAGVIQSPRHLIKEKRETATLKCYPIPRHDTVYWYQQGPGQDPQFLISFYEKMQSDKGSIPDRFSAQQFSDYHSELNMSSLELGDSALYFCASSLGTYSYNEQFFGPGTRLTVL.

This clonotype was observed at least ten times. The chain recombines TRBV20-1 with TRBJ1-3; D is possibly TRBD1 (5 bases). The ends were cut back, 0 bases at V and 4 bases at J, with 13 bases in the middle. The germline V gene encodes CDR1 DFQATT and CDR2 SNEGSKA (reference sequence). CDR3 size: 15 residues. Here the CDR3 DNA reads TGCAGTGCTAGAGATCCGGCAGGGCCAGGAAACACCATATATTTT. Amino acids: CSARDPAGPGNTIYF.

A few counts support this clonotype. The chain uses TRBV5-1 and TRBJ2-5; 11 nucleotides line up with TRBD2. Trimming cost V 6 bases and J 2 bases; bases outside gene matches: 9. The CDR3 runs 16 residues. Germline loops: CDR1 SGHRS, CDR2 YFSETQ. DNA of the CDR3: TGCGCCAGCACCCCTCACGCTAGCGGGGGGCAAGAGACCCAGTACTTC. Protein: CASTPHASGGQETQYF.

This clonotype was seen at least ten times. The chain combines TRBV15 with TRBJ2-3; 7 positions match TRBD1. CDR1 is LNHNV, CDR2 YYDKDF, per germline (reference sequence). The trim removed 3 bases at V and 5 bases at J, leaving 5 bases unmatched. There are 14 residues in the CDR3. The CDR3 is CATSRAGGRDTQYF. For the CDR3, the DNA is TGTGCCACCAGCAGGGCAGGGGGAAGAGATACGCAGTATTTT. The entire variable domain, with the rest obtained from reference TRBV15 and TRBJ2-3, is as follows: DAMVIQNPRYQVTQFGKPVTLSCSQTLNHNVMYWYQQKSSQAPKLLFHYYDKDFNNEADTPDNFQSRRPNTSFCFLDIRSPGLGDTAMYLCATSRAGGRDTQYFGPGTRLTVL.

The V gene is TRBV5-1, the J gene TRBJ2-1; D gene uncertain. In germline, CDR1 is SGHRS, CDR2 YFSETQ. V gave up 7 bases and J gave up 5 bases, with 13 bases separating them. CDR3 length equals 13 residues. The CDR3 DNA follows: TGCGCCAGCGGTAAGGGCCCTAACAATGAGCAGTTCTTC. Encoded protein: CASGKGPNNEQFF.

This clonotype has a handful of counts. V is TRBV5-1 and J is TRBJ2-7, with D tentatively TRBD1 or TRBD2 (6 bases each). V lost 4 bases to trimming and J lost 0 bases, with 17 bases between them. Germline CDR1 reads SGHRS; CDR2 reads YFSETQ. This CDR3 has 16 amino acids. The CDR3 DNA sequence: TGCGCCAGCAGCACCCGAAAGGAGGGGGTCTCCTACGAGCAGTACTTC. This encodes CASSTRKEGVSYEQYF.

A few counts support this clonotype. The chain has TRBV7-9 and TRBJ2-1; D gene ambiguous. The V gene lost 7 bases and the J gene lost 7 bases, with 11 bases spanning the gap. This CDR3 is built from 12 residues. Per the germline V gene, CDR1 is SEHNR and CDR2 is FQNEAQ (reference sequence). The CDR3 region is CASISPGNEQFF. The CDR3 DNA is TGTGCCAGCATAAGTCCGGGTAATGAGCAGTTCTTC.

This clonotype has just a few counts. The chain links TRBV6-1 to TRBJ2-5; 12 positions match TRBD2. After removal of 4 bases from V and 4 bases from J, the junction contained 7 bases not matched to a gene. Germline V CDR1 and CDR2: MNHNS, SASEGT. This CDR3 has 16 residues. The CDR3 nucleotides are TGTGCCAGCAGTGCACGGACTAGCGGGATCGGAGAGACCCAGTACTTC. Its protein is CASSARTSGIGETQYF.

V gene TRBV11-2 combines with J gene TRBJ1-4; the D is unclear. Germline V gene lookup returns CDR1 SGHAT and CDR2 FQNNGV. The CDR3 is 16 amino acids. Trimming shortened V by 1 base and J by 8 bases, and 17 bases separated the two germline ends. This chain's CDR3 is CASSLGSLREGEKLFF. The CDR3 DNA is TGTGCCAGCAGCTTAGGTAGTCTACGCGAAGGGGAAAAACTGTTTTTT. Together with reference TRBV11-2 and TRBJ1-4, the CDR3 gives the full variable domain: EAGVAQSPRYKIIEKRQSVAFWCNPISGHATLYWYQQILGQGPKLLIQFQNNGVVDDSQLPKDRFSAERLKGVDSTLKIQPAKLEDSAVYLCASSLGSLREGEKLFFGSGTQLSVL.

The rearrangement uses TRBV28 and TRBJ2-7; 8 nucleotides align to TRBD1. From germline, CDR1 is MDHEN and CDR2 SYDVKM. Losses at the gene ends were 8 bases for V and 0 bases for J; bases not matched to a gene: 3. This CDR3 is 13 amino acids long. Here the CDR3 reads CASLDRASYEQYF. CDR3 nucleotides: TGTGCCAGCCTGGACAGGGCCTCCTACGAGCAGTACTTC.

The sample holds many counts of this clonotype. The chain recombines TRBV29-1 with TRBJ1-1, with unresolved D. There are 14 residues in the CDR3. Trimming shortened V by 5 bases and J by 2 bases, and 15 bases separated the two germline ends. Germline V CDR1 and CDR2: SQVTM, ANQGSEA. The CDR3 region is CSVILLEGNTEAFF. CDR3 in DNA: TGCAGCGTTATCTTATTAGAAGGTAACACTGAAGCTTTCTTT. The full variable domain, in which reference TRBV29-1 and TRBJ1-1 provide the parts outside the CDR3, is SAVISQKPSRDICQRGTSLTIQCQVDSQVTMMFWYRQQPGQSLTLIATANQGSEATYESGFVIDKFPISRPNLTFSTLTVSNMSPEDSSIYLCSVILLEGNTEAFFGQGTRLTVV.

CDR3: CASSPNLAGHSYNEQFF. The CDR3 nucleotides are TGTGCCAGCAGCCCGAATTTAGCGGGGCACTCCTACAATGAGCAGTTCTTC. The chain links TRBV7-2 to TRBJ2-1, with TRBD2 matching over 8 bases. Trimming cost V 5 bases and J 0 bases; bases outside gene matches: 9. The CDR3 totals 17 residues. Germline CDR1 SGHTA, CDR2 FQGNSA.

In its sample, this clonotype was seen many times. The chain joins TRBV20-1 to TRBJ2-2; maybe TRBD2 (5 bases). Trimming shortened V by 2 bases and J by 3 bases, and 13 bases separated the two germline ends. Germline assignment: CDR1 DFQATT and CDR2 SNEGSKA (reference sequence). The CDR3 consists of 15 residues. CDR3: CSARSSPGDTGELFF. The DNA for the CDR3 is TGCAGTGCTAGATCTAGCCCCGGGGACACCGGGGAGCTGTTTTTT.

The V gene is TRBV4-3, the J gene TRBJ2-1, with 8 positions matching TRBD2. V trimming: 0 bases; J trimming: 2 bases; junction bases outside the gene matches: 6. The V gene's germline CDR1 is LGHNA and CDR2 YSLEER. The CDR3 is 17 amino acids. This chain's CDR3 is CASSQDFSGGTYNEQFF. CDR3 nucleotide sequence: TGCGCCAGCAGCCAAGACTTCAGCGGGGGAACCTACAATGAGCAGTTCTTC.

Many counts were recorded for this clonotype. The genes are TRBV7-2 and TRBJ1-5; D not resolved. The CDR3 runs 14 residues. The V gene's germline CDR1 is SGHTA and CDR2 FQGNSA. V gave up 1 base and J gave up 3 bases, with 7 bases separating them. The CDR3 DNA is TGTGCCAGCAGCTTAGGGCAGACCAATCAGCCCCAGCATTTT. It is translated as CASSLGQTNQPQHF.

This clonotype has ten or more counts. This chain links TRBV10-2 with TRBJ2-7; perhaps D is TRBD1 or TRBD2 (5 bases each). There are 13 residues in the CDR3. In germline, CDR1 is WSHSY, CDR2 SAAADI. CDR3 loop: CASSEGSSYEQYV. For the CDR3, the DNA is TGTGCCAGCAGTGAGGGGAGCTCCTACGAGCAGTACGTC.

Comments on this clonotype: A much larger clone differs from this one at a single base, so this may be a read error. The chain carries TRBV20-1 and TRBJ1-4; 7 bases are a match to TRBD1. The CDR3 has 15 amino acids. Germline V gene data show CDR1 as DFQATT and CDR2 as SNEGSKA (reference sequence). V shed 3 bases, J shed 8 bases, and the junction held 12 bases outside the gene matches. CDR3 residues: CSASDAGTVEEKLFF. CDR3 nucleotides: TGCAGTGCTAGCGACGCTGGGACAGTAGAGGAAAAACTGTTTTTT.